Described below is a single T cell receptor (beta chain) sequence and its context. Its antigen is not known. The CDR3 covers 15 residues. V was clipped by 4 bases and J by 5 bases; unmatched bases: 3. Germline values: CDR1 SGHTA, CDR2 FQGNSA. The data were obtained in a study of breast tumors, draining lymph nodes, adjacent tissues. Overall study findings and caveats: Data only fit, rather than demonstrated, lymph node origin of most tumor T cells. Tumors had less TCR diversity than lymph nodes, more than nontumor tissue.

TCRdb analysed the multiplex PCR reads with MiXCR anew, one entry per CDR3 protein. The data show 150,000 to 200,000 distinct CDR3 sequences, around a third seen once. Breast cancer patients provided tissue from their axillary draining lymph nodes. This receptor was obtained from a female donor with breast cancer. Some clones in this sample may be carry-over from other donors' samples. The chain employs TRBV7-2 and TRBJ1-6, with TRBD1 identical over 9 bases. The sequenced sample consisted of axillary lymph node tissue. CDR3 bases: TGTGCCAGCAGCTCCTGGGACAGGGATAATTCACCCCTCCACTTT. It codes for CASSSWDRDNSPLHF. The full variable domain, with the rest looked up from reference TRBV7-2 and TRBJ1-6, is GAGVSQSPSNKVTEKGKDVELRCDPISGHTALYWYRQSLGQGLEFLIYFQGNSAPDKSGLPSDRFSAERTGGSVSTLTIQRTQQEDSAVYLCASSSWDRDNSPLHFGNGTRLTVT.